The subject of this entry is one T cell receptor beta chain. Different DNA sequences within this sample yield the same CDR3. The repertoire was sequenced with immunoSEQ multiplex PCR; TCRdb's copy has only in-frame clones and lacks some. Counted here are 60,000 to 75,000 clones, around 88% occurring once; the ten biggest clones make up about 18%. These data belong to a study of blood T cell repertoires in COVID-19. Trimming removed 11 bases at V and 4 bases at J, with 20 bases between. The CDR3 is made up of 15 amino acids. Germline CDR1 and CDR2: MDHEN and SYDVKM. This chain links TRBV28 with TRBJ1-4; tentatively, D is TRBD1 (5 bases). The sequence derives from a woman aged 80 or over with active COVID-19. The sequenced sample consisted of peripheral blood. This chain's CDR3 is CASGVLGLGNEKLFF. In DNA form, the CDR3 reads TGTGCCTCGGGGGTTTTGGGGCTTGGTAATGAAAAACTGTTTTTT.